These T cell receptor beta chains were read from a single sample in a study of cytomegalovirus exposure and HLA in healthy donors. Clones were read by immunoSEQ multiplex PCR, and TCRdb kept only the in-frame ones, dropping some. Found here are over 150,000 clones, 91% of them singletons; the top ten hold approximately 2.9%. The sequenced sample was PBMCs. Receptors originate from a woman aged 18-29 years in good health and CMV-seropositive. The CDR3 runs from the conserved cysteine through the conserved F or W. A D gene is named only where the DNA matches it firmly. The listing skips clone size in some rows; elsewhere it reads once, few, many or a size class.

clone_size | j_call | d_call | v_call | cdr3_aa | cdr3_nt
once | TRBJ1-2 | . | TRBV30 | CAWTGNYGYTF | TGTGCCTGGACCGGGAACTATGGCTACACCTTC
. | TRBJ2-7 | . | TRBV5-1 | CASSPLGKGVSYEQYF | TGCGCCAGCAGCCCCCTGGGAAAGGGGGTTTCCTACGAGCAGTACTTC
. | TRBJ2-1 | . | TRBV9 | CASSAGHPGRDSSYNEQFF | TGTGCCAGCAGCGCAGGACACCCGGGGCGGGACAGCTCCTACAATGAGCAGTTCTTC
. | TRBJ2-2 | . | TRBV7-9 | CASTFPGVNTGELFF | TGTGCCAGCACCTTTCCCGGGGTGAACACCGGGGAGCTGTTTTTT
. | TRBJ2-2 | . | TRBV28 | CASSLYGSTGELFF | TGTGCCAGCAGTTTATACGGGTCCACCGGGGAGCTGTTTTTT
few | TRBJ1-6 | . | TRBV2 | CASSAERNSPLHF | TGTGCCAGCTCGGCGGAACGTAATTCACCCCTCCACTTT
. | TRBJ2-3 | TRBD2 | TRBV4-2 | CASSSTKSGGYDTQYF | TGTGCCAGCAGCTCCACAAAGAGCGGGGGTTATGATACGCAGTATTTT
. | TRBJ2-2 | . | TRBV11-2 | CASSFAYGGTGELFF | TGTGCCAGCAGCTTTGCATACGGTGGCACCGGGGAGCTGTTTTTT
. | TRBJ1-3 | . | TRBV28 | CASRTGSGNTIYF | TGTGCCAGCAGGACCGGGTCTGGAAACACCATATATTTT
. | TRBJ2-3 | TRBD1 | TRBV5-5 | CASSIGQGRDTQYF | TGTGCCAGCAGCATTGGACAGGGCCGAGATACGCAGTATTTT
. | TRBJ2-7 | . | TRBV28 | CASSLMGSSYEQYF | TGTGCCAGCAGTTTGATGGGGAGCTCCTACGAGCAGTACTTC
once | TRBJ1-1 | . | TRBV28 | CASGTMGLEAFF | TGTGCCAGCGGGACGATGGGACTTGAAGCTTTCTTT
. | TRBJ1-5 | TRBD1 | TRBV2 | CASNLQGAEQPQHF | TGTGCCAGCAACTTACAGGGGGCAGAGCAGCCCCAGCATTTT
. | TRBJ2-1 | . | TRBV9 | CASSPFGSNEQFF | TGTGCCAGCAGCCCCTTTGGCTCCAATGAGCAGTTCTTC
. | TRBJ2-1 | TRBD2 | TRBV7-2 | CASSLRGGSSYEQFF | TGTGCCAGCAGCTTACGAGGCGGGAGTAGTTATGAGCAGTTCTTC
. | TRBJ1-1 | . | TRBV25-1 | CASFTRRGELNTEAFF | TGTGCCAGCTTCACCCGGCGGGGGGAGCTGAACACTGAAGCTTTCTTT
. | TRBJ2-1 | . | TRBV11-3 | CASSLDGGNEQFF | TGTGCCAGCAGCTTAGACGGCGGGAATGAGCAGTTCTTC
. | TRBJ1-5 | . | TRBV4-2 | CASSQDSAGVGQPQHF | TGTGCCAGCAGCCAAGATTCCGCAGGGGTCGGTCAGCCCCAGCATTTT
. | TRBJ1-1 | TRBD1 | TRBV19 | CASRGQNMNTEAFF | TGTGCCAGTAGGGGACAGAATATGAACACTGAAGCTTTCTTT
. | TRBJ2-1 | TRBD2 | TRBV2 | CASRVLAGGYNEQFF | TGTGCCAGCAGGGTACTAGCGGGAGGATACAATGAGCAGTTCTTC
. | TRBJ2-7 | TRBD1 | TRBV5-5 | CASSPNPTGLLLHEQYF | TGTGCCAGCAGCCCAAACCCGACAGGGCTACTTCTCCACGAGCAGTACTTC
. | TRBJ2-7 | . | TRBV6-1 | CASSEYTGLLSEQYF | TGTGCCAGCAGTGAATATACAGGCCTTCTTTCCGAGCAGTACTTC
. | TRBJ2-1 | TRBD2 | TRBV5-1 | CASSSRLAGGRNEQFF | TGCGCCAGCAGCTCCCGACTAGCGGGGGGAAGAAATGAGCAGTTCTTC
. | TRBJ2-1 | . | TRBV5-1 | CASSKLTSSYNEQFF | TGCGCCAGCAGCAAACTAACGAGCTCCTACAATGAGCAGTTCTTC
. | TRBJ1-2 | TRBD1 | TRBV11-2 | CASSPGGDRDYGYTF | TGTGCCAGCAGCCCGGGGGGGGACAGGGACTATGGCTACACCTTC
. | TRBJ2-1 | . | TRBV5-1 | CASSLALAERNEQFF | TGCGCCAGCAGCTTGGCATTAGCCGAGCGCAATGAGCAGTTCTTC
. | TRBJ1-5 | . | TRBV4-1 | CASSLGRGNPLEPQHF | TGCGCCAGCAGCCTGGGTCGGGGGAATCCTTTGGAGCCCCAGCATTTT
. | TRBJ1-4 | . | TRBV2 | CASSEGHSTNEKLFF | TGTGCCAGCAGTGAGGGACACTCAACTAATGAAAAACTGTTTTTT
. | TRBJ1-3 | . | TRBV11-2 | CASSFGSSGNTIYF | TGTGCCAGCAGCTTCGGTAGCTCTGGAAACACCATATATTTT
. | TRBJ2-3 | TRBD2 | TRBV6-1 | CASSELLLAGATDTQYF | TGTGCCAGCAGTGAACTCCTACTAGCGGGGGCCACAGATACGCAGTATTTT
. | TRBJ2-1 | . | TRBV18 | CASSPLLGSEQFF | TGTGCCAGCTCACCCCTACTAGGGAGTGAGCAGTTCTTC
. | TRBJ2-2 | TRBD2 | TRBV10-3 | CAISETTGGGGELFF | TGTGCCATCAGTGAGACAACGGGGGGTGGCGGGGAGCTGTTTTTT